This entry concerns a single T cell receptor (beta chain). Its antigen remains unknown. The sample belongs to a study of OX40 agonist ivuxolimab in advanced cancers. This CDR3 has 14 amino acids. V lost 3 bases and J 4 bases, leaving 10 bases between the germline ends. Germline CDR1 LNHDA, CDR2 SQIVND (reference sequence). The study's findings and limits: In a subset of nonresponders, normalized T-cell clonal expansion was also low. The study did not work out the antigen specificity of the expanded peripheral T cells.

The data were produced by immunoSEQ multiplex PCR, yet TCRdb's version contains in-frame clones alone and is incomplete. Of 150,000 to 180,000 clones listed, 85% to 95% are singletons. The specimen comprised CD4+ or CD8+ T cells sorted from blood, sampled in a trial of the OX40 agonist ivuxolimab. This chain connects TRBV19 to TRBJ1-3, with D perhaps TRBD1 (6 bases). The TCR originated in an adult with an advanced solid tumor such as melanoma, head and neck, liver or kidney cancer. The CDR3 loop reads CASSMQGTGNTIYF. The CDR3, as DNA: TGTGCCAGTAGTATGCAGGGGACGGGAAACACCATATATTTT.